Each of the 18 T cell receptor beta chains below was sequenced from the same sample in a study of blood T cell repertoires in COVID-19 (dated by TCRdb to 2020 to 2021). The library relied on the immunoSEQ multiplex PCR assay. As stored in TCRdb, this immuneACCESS dataset retains in-frame rearrangements with V and J assigned. A fraction of the clones does not appear; measured against another copy, unresolved V genes explain less than half of the discrepancy, and the remainder lacks a known reason. Across this sample there are over 200,000 clones, with approximately 91% seen only once. The ten top clones hold about 0.7% of the sample. The sample was peripheral blood. These TCRs come from a human donor in a cohort sampled during active COVID-19.

This rearrangement joins TRBV12-3 or TRBV12-4 to TRBJ1-4; no clear D gene. This CDR3 comprises 13 residues. V dropped 3 bases and J dropped 8 bases, with 10 bases sitting between them. CDR3 residues: CASSFDNQEKLFF. CDR3 coding DNA: TGTGCCAGCAGTTTCGACAATCAAGAAAAACTGTTTTTT.

The CDR3 sequence: CASSQEGDPYYEQYF. For the CDR3, the DNA is TGCGCCAGCAGCCAAGAGGGAGATCCTTACTACGAGCAGTACTTC. The chain combines TRBV4-1 with TRBJ2-7; TRBD2 might be the D (5 bases). The V and J ends lost 0 bases and 3 bases respectively, with 12 bases between them. The CDR3 is made up of 15 amino acids. In germline, CDR1 is MGHRA, CDR2 YSYEKL.

This clone has only one observation. The chain is built from TRBV11-3 and TRBJ2-3; TRBD2 is a possible D gene (6 bases). The CDR3 contains 16 residues. V was trimmed by 5 bases and J by 2 bases, leaving 17 bases between them. Germline V lookup: CDR1 SGHNT, CDR2 YENEEA. The CDR3 protein is CASSPGVGGVTDTQYF. For the CDR3, the DNA is TGTGCCAGCAGCCCCGGGGTAGGAGGGGTCACAGATACGCAGTATTTT.

The rearrangement joins TRBV6-2 or TRBV6-3 to TRBJ1-2, with 8 positions matching TRBD1. With 2 bases clipped from V and 4 bases from J, the junction kept 6 bases outside the gene matches. The germline V gene encodes CDR1 MNHEY and CDR2 SVGEGT. The CDR3 length is 15 residues. CDR3 DNA: TGTGCCAGCAGTTACCGGACAGGGCGGGGCTATGGCTACACCTTC. Amino acid sequence: CASSYRTGRGYGYTF.

V usage is TRBV4-3 and J usage is TRBJ1-6; TRBD1 agrees at 8 bases. V shed 1 base and J 9 bases; nucleotides not matched to a gene: 8. Germline loops: CDR1 LGHNA, CDR2 YSLEER. This CDR3 is built from 16 residues. The CDR3 nucleotides read TGCGCCAGCAGCCAAGGCTTCGGCAGGGGGCCTTCACCCCTCCACTTT. Encoded protein: CASSQGFGRGPSPLHF.

The count of this clone is one. This chain joins TRBV2 and TRBJ2-3, with D maybe TRBD2 (6 bases). The CDR3 loop spans 17 amino acids. Germline V CDR1 and CDR2: SNHLY, FYNNEI. Trimming cost V 6 bases and J 9 bases, with 28 bases left between them. The CDR3 here is CASRESTQEGRRDTQYF. The DNA of the CDR3 is TGTGCCAGCAGAGAATCGACGCAGGAGGGGCGCCGGGACACGCAGTATTTT.

The rearrangement uses TRBV11-2 and TRBJ2-5, with D possibly being TRBD2 (5 bases). V dropped 5 bases and J dropped 5 bases, with 12 bases sitting between them. This CDR3 has 13 amino acids. The germline gives CDR1 SGHAT, CDR2 FQNNGV. The CDR3 nucleotides are TGTGCCAGCAGCCGCTGGACGGGGGAGACCCAGTACTTC. This gives the protein CASSRWTGETQYF.

The genes are TRBV27 and TRBJ2-4; D possibly corresponds to TRBD2 (6 bases). Looked up from germline, CDR1 is MNHEY and CDR2 is SMNVEV (reference sequence). The CDR3 spans 20 residues. V shed 3 bases and J shed 3 bases, with 27 bases lying between them. The CDR3 region has the DNA TGTGCCAGCAGTTTTTATAATCCGGGAGAGTTCCCTGAATACAAAAACATTCAGTACTTC. Translation gives CASSFYNPGEFPEYKNIQYF.

This clone was seen only once. CDR3 bases: TGTGCCAGCAGCTACGTCGGGGAGGGGCTGTCCTACGAGCAGTACTTC. It is translated as CASSYVGEGLSYEQYF. This sequence joins TRBV6-5 and TRBJ2-7, with 7 nucleotides matching TRBD2. CDR1 is MNHEY, CDR2 SVGAGI, per germline. The CDR3 runs 16 residues. V lost 6 bases, J lost 1 base, and 12 bases stayed unmatched.

V and J are TRBV5-1 and TRBJ1-1, with 7 positions matching TRBD1. Germline CDR1 is SGHRS and CDR2 is YFSETQ. The CDR3 loop spans 16 amino acids. V trimming: 0 bases; J trimming: 6 bases; junction bases outside the gene matches: 11. The CDR3 nucleotides are TGCGCCAGCAGCTTGGGCCAGAGTGCCCAGGGGGCTGAAGCTTTCTTT. Amino acid sequence: CASSLGQSAQGAEAFF.

This clone showed up just a few times. This sequence joins TRBV6-5 and TRBJ2-5, with 12 bases fitting TRBD1. CDR1 and CDR2 from the germline V gene are MNHEY and SVGAGI. V shed 4 bases, J shed 7 bases, and the junction held 10 bases outside the gene matches. The CDR3 is 16 residues long. CDR3 residues: CASSSGTGGARGTQYF. The CDR3 DNA reads as TGTGCCAGCAGTTCCGGGACAGGGGGCGCGAGGGGGACCCAGTACTTC.

As concerns this clone: The same CDR3 arises from other DNA sequences in this sample as well. The chain recombines TRBV7-2 with TRBJ2-7, with D possibly TRBD2 on 5 matching bases. The V gene lost 1 base and the J gene lost 0 bases, with 7 bases spanning the gap. CDR1 is SGHTA and CDR2 is FQGNSA in the germline V gene. This CDR3 region has 14 residues. CDR3 coding DNA: TGTGCCAGCAGCTTAGGGAGGAGCTCCTACGAGCAGTACTTC. It specifies CASSLGRSSYEQYF.

V is TRBV6-6 and J is TRBJ2-1; perhaps TRBD1 as D (5 bases). The germline CDR1 and CDR2 sequences are MNHNY and SVGAGI (reference sequence). The V gene lost 2 bases and the J gene lost 0 bases, with 8 bases spanning the gap. The CDR3 is 15 amino acids. The DNA of the CDR3 is TGTGCCAGCAGTTACGGCAGGGTCTCCTACAATGAGCAGTTCTTC. Its protein is CASSYGRVSYNEQFF.

V usage is TRBV4-1 and J usage is TRBJ1-2; no clear D. The CDR3 length is 14 residues. Germline CDR1 is MGHRA and CDR2 is YSYEKL. Trimming stripped 0 bases from V and 6 bases from J, with 11 bases between. The chain's CDR3 is CASSQDRGFHGYTF. The CDR3 region has the DNA TGCGCCAGCAGCCAAGATAGAGGATTCCATGGCTACACCTTC.

A few counts support this clone. The V call is TRBV5-6, the J call TRBJ1-1; D gene uncertain. Germline CDR1 and CDR2: SGHDT and YYEEEE. The germline V and J ends were trimmed by 0 bases and 5 bases, with 8 bases remaining between them. The CDR3 covers 13 residues. The CDR3 loop is CASSLGGGTEAFF. Written as DNA, the CDR3 is TGTGCCAGCAGCTTGGGAGGTGGGACTGAAGCTTTCTTT.

The genes are TRBV18 and TRBJ2-5; TRBD1 matches 9 bases. From germline, CDR1 is KGHSH and CDR2 LQKENI. CDR3 size: 15 residues. V lost 6 bases and J lost 3; bases outside the gene matches: 8. Written as DNA, the CDR3 is TGTGCCAGCTCGATGGCGGGACAGGGAAAAGAGACCCAGTACTTC. It specifies CASSMAGQGKETQYF.

This chain joins TRBV11-2 and TRBJ2-7; tentatively, D is TRBD1 (5 bases). Germline lookup yields CDR1 SGHAT and CDR2 FQNNGV. Trimming left V 4 bases short and J 5 bases short, with 15 bases between. The CDR3 consists of 14 residues. CDR3 coding DNA: TGTGCCAGCAGCTCCCCCTCGAAGGGGAACGAGCAGTACTTC. It codes for CASSSPSKGNEQYF.

The chain has TRBV9 and TRBJ2-2; TRBD1 agrees at 7 bases. The CDR3 sequence is 16 residues long. Trimming removed 3 bases from V and 0 bases from J; junction bases left unmatched: 5. Per the germline V gene, CDR1 is SGDLS and CDR2 is YYNGEE. CDR3 DNA sequence: TGTGCCAGCAGCGCGACCGGGACAGCGAACACCGGGGAGCTGTTTTTT. Protein product: CASSATGTANTGELFF.